Given below is one T cell receptor (beta chain) in context. It lacks a known antigen. A much larger clone is a single base away; this may be a read error. The data originate from a study of glioma-infiltrating T cells (dated by TCRdb to 2015 to 2016). For the study in its entirety: The study sequenced TCR alpha- and beta-chain repertoires from glioma tissue, from non-neoplastic brain tissue and from matched peripheral blood mononuclear cells. To measure how far tissue and blood T-cell populations diverged, each tissue-infiltrating repertoire was compared against the peripheral blood repertoire of the same patient. The paired cohort was made up of three low-grade glioma patients, about 8 primary glioblastoma patients and three non-glioma patients who contributed non-neoplastic brain tissue.

TCR alpha and beta CDR3 regions were amplified with the iRepertoire nested amplicon-rescue multiplex PCR (arm-PCR) platform from RNA. The input for one-step reverse transcription and amplification was about 95-450 ng of either tissue mRNA or PBMC total RNA. Following bead purification, Illumina adapters were added by a secondary multiplex PCR, and libraries between 200 and 400 bp were gel-purified. The libraries contained internal 6-nucleotide barcodes that were used for demultiplexing. The libraries were sequenced on an Illumina MiSeq using 2x220 or 2x250 nucleotide paired-end reads. The authors' pipeline ran thus. Paired reads were merged using FLASH 1.2.11 and were aligned to the GRCh37 human genome using BWA-MEM, after which TRA and TRB reads were extracted. For V and J assignment, an IMGT-derived reference of cassette sequences and CDR3 motifs that included pseudogenes was used. Reads were translated in three frames, and productive CDR3s were defined as those with a C...FGXG motif and no stop codons. A clonotype was defined as a unique combination of a V-J cassette pair and a CDR3 amino acid sequence. Hamming distance filtering was applied to reads, with thresholds set by the sequence error rate of each sample in mapped regions. The public reads were reprocessed in TCRdb via fastp at Q25 and MiXCR, keeping in-frame beta chains. Each entry is one CDR3 protein sequence, shown with its most common DNA and genes. The V and J calls and clone size come from TCRdb's table, not from the authors' own analysis. In all, the sample holds 100,000 to 150,000 distinct CDR3 sequences, and around 25% of those were seen once. Roughly a quarter of the sample rests with the top ten.

Study-wide findings and limitations: VJ-independent divergence between tissue and blood was found to be below expectation in non-neoplastic patients but above expectation in all gliomas, particularly low-grade gliomas. The group comparisons were based on small numbers of patients: three non-neoplastic, three low-grade glioma and roughly eight glioblastoma patients. Very few CDR3 sequences were found to be shared between tissue and blood, and this scarcity was attributed to high CDR3 diversity and limited sampling.

The TCR comes from a human donor with low-grade glioma or glioblastoma, undergoing nonglioma brain surgery, or in good health (not recorded which). Sequencing used glioma tissue, nonneoplastic brain tissue, or PBMCs (not recorded which).

The CDR3 region: CASRARDQATDTKYF. The DNA sequence is given as TGTGCCAGCAGAGCCCGGGACCAGGCGACAGATACGAAGTATTTT. Recombination connected TRBV2 to TRBJ2-3; the D gene is perhaps TRBD1 or TRBD2, as each covers 5 bases. The germline V gene sets CDR1 to SNHLY and CDR2 to FYNNEI. The CDR3 contains 15 residues, cysteine and phenylalanine counted. The read is trimmed to its CDR3 DNA, 45 bases read in frame from base 1.